This TCR beta chain was identified in a study of response to subunit inactivated influenza vaccine. Study-level points and caveats: The study's authors posited that every seasonal influenza vaccination enlists few new T cells.

TCRdb re-derived calls from the RT-PCR reads in MiXCR, one entry per CDR3 protein. The sample yields under 550,000 distinct CDR3 sequences, about 7.6% seen once. The CDR3 runs to 13 residues. The V end was cut by 6 bases, the J end by 7 bases, with 15 bases between. Germline CDR1 and CDR2: MNHEY and SVGAGI. Remarks on this clonotype: What it binds is unknown.

Sequencing used PBMCs from blood, obtained around 25 months after vaccination. This chain joins TRBV6-5 and TRBJ1-2; D gene uncertain. The TCR sequence derives from a man between 50 and 69 years old who received an inactivated influenza vaccine. CDR3 protein: CASSYRLSGGYTF. The DNA for the CDR3 is TGTGCCAGCAGCTATAGGCTAAGCGGTGGCTACACCTTC.